The 24 T cell receptor beta chains in this list originate from one sample, sequenced in a study of T cells after yellow fever vaccination. MiXCR was run by TCRdb on the 5' RACE reads, yielding one entry per CDR3 protein. The sample has roughly 250,000 distinct CDR3 sequences, 10% to 15% seen once. Here the sequenced sample was CD4+ T cells sorted from PBMCs, taken 45 days after the yellow fever booster vaccination. Source of these receptors: a man aged 30-40 years who received the YFV17D yellow fever vaccine.

The V gene is TRBV18, the J gene TRBJ2-1; 14 bases are shared with TRBD2. Germline V gives CDR1 KGHSH, CDR2 LQKENI. The CDR3 contains 16 residues. V lost 3 bases, J lost 8 bases, and 6 bases stayed unmatched. CDR3 amino acids: CASSPAGLAGAYEQFF. The CDR3 DNA sequence: TGTGCCAGCTCACCCGCGGGACTAGCGGGAGCCTATGAGCAGTTCTTC.

The chain couples TRBV6-1 to TRBJ1-6, with 7 bases matching TRBD1. With V trimmed by 7 bases and J by 7 bases, 4 bases remained unmatched. The CDR3 totals 13 residues. Germline V gene data show CDR1 as MNHNS and CDR2 as SASEGT. The CDR3 region is CASIKQGNSPLHF. CDR3 nucleotides: TGTGCCAGCATAAAACAGGGGAATTCACCCCTCCACTTT.

This clonotype showed up just a few times. The V and J genes are TRBV7-9 and TRBJ2-1; TRBD2 aligns across 15 bases. Germline lookup yields CDR1 SEHNR and CDR2 FQNEAQ (reference sequence). V lost 5 bases, J lost 9 bases, and 11 bases stayed unmatched. The CDR3 consists of 17 residues. In nucleotides, the CDR3 is TGTGCCAGCAGCACCTGGACTAGCGGGAGGGCCAGCACTGAGCAGTTCTTC. Protein: CASSTWTSGRASTEQFF.

The rearrangement links TRBV5-6 to TRBJ1-6; possible D gene TRBD1, 6 bases. CDR1 SGHDT and CDR2 YYEEEE come from the germline V gene. The CDR3 is 15 amino acids. V lost 2 bases and J lost 6, with 12 bases in between. The DNA for the CDR3 is TGTGCCAGCAGCTTACCCGGACAGATTAATTCACCCCTCCACTTT. It yields the protein CASSLPGQINSPLHF.

The CDR3 sequence is CASSSGTSRPTDTQYF. The CDR3 bases are TGTGCCAGCAGCTCTGGGACTAGCAGACCCACAGATACGCAGTATTTT. This chain links TRBV7-2 with TRBJ2-3, with TRBD2 identical over 9 bases. With V trimmed by 4 bases and J by 2 bases, 7 bases remained unmatched. Germline-derived CDR1 and CDR2 are SGHTA and FQGNSA. The CDR3 sequence is 16 residues long.

This clonotype was counted a few times. V usage is TRBV3-1 and J usage is TRBJ2-1; D unresolved. CDR1 and CDR2 (germline): LGHDT, YNNKEL (reference sequence). The V and J ends lost 0 bases and 7 bases respectively, with 16 bases between them. The CDR3 spans 16 residues. In nucleotides, the CDR3 is TGTGCCAGCAGCCAAGAGACGCCTTCAGTCCGAAATGAGCAGTTCTTC. It translates to CASSQETPSVRNEQFF.

This clonotype was detected a few times. This rearrangement joins TRBV5-1 to TRBJ2-3, with D tentatively TRBD2 (6 bases). The CDR3 runs 13 residues. The V and J ends lost 5 bases and 4 bases respectively, with 11 bases between them. The V gene's germline CDR1 is SGHRS and CDR2 YFSETQ. The CDR3 DNA sequence: TGCGCCAGCAGGGGAGGAGCATCAGATACGCAGTATTTT. Protein sequence: CASRGGASDTQYF. Using reference TRBV5-1 and TRBJ2-3 for the parts outside the CDR3, the full variable domain is KAGVTQTPRYLIKTRGQQVTLSCSPISGHRSVSWYQQTPGQGLQFLFEYFSETQRNKGNFPGRFSGRQFSNSRSEMNVSTLELGDSALYLCASRGGASDTQYFGPGTRLTVL.

The genes are TRBV5-1 and TRBJ2-7; possible D gene TRBD1, 5 bases. The germline V and J ends were trimmed by 0 bases and 6 bases, with 13 bases remaining between them. Germline loops: CDR1 SGHRS, CDR2 YFSETQ. The CDR3 sequence is 14 residues long. The CDR3 protein is CASSLGQTPGEQYF. CDR3 bases: TGCGCCAGCAGCTTGGGACAGACCCCTGGCGAGCAGTACTTC.

The genes are TRBV7-9 and TRBJ2-2; 8 bases agree with TRBD2. This CDR3 contains 18 residues. Unmatched junction bases numbered 15, after V lost 5 bases and J lost 4 bases. Germline loops: CDR1 SEHNR, CDR2 FQNEAQ (reference sequence). The chain's CDR3 is CASSPYKWYSGSTGELFF. The CDR3 coding sequence is TGTGCCAGCAGCCCATACAAGTGGTACAGCGGGAGCACCGGGGAGCTGTTTTTT. The whole variable domain, remainder taken from reference TRBV7-9 and TRBJ2-2, is DTGVSQNPRHKITKRGQNVTFRCDPISEHNRLYWYRQTLGQGPEFLTYFQNEAQLEKSRLLSDRFSAERPKGSFSTLEIQRTEQGDSAMYLCASSPYKWYSGSTGELFFGEGSRLTVL.

This clonotype was picked up a small number of times. The rearrangement links TRBV20-1 to TRBJ2-7; 8 nucleotides align to TRBD2. Germline assignment: CDR1 DFQATT and CDR2 SNEGSKA (reference sequence). The CDR3 has 13 amino acids. V was pared by 3 bases and J by 4 bases, with 5 bases of the junction left unmatched. This CDR3 is CSASTAGVYEQYF. In DNA, the CDR3 is TGCAGTGCTAGTACAGCGGGAGTATACGAGCAGTACTTC.

The CDR3: CASSYSGPNSPLHF. As DNA, the CDR3 is TGTGCCAGCAGTTACTCGGGACCCAATTCACCCCTCCACTTT. This rearrangement joins TRBV6-5 to TRBJ1-6; the D gene is possibly TRBD1 (5 bases). Trimming shortened V by 0 bases and J by 7 bases, and 7 bases separated the two germline ends. CDR1 and CDR2 (germline): MNHEY, SVGAGI. This CDR3 comprises 14 residues.

This clonotype was detected ten times or more. The chain has TRBV7-9 and TRBJ2-7; D not resolved. The V gene's germline CDR1 is SEHNR and CDR2 FQNEAQ (reference sequence). The CDR3 is made up of 14 amino acids. The ends were cut back, 1 base at V and 2 bases at J, with 9 bases in the middle. The CDR3 protein is CASSLGGMPYEQYF. As DNA, the CDR3 is TGTGCCAGCAGCTTAGGGGGAATGCCCTACGAGCAGTACTTC.

The CDR3, as DNA: TGTGCCTCCACAGCCTCGGGGGCCAAAAACATTCAGTACTTC. As protein: CASTASGAKNIQYF. The chain employs TRBV15 and TRBJ2-4, with D perhaps TRBD2 (5 bases). CDR1 and CDR2 from the germline V gene are LNHNV and YYDKDF (reference sequence). The CDR3 loop spans 14 amino acids. The V and J ends lost 11 bases and 1 base respectively, with 15 bases between them.

In this sample, this clonotype turned up once. The CDR3 is CSATPVGRGATKNIQYF. The CDR3 DNA is TGCAGTGCTACCCCAGTGGGGCGCGGGGCGACCAAAAACATTCAGTACTTC. The chain carries TRBV20-1 and TRBJ2-4; D might be TRBD2 (6 bases). V was clipped by 4 bases and J by 2 bases, with 21 bases between them. CDR1 DFQATT and CDR2 SNEGSKA come from the germline V gene (reference sequence). The CDR3 extends over 17 amino acids.

This clonotype was observed a few times. V and J are TRBV7-2 and TRBJ2-1; D unresolved. CDR1 is SGHTA and CDR2 is FQGNSA in the germline V gene. The V and J ends lost 1 base and 3 bases respectively, with 10 bases between them. The CDR3 is made up of 15 amino acids. The CDR3 DNA reads TGTGCCAGCAGCTTAGGATATGGCAGCTACAATGAGCAGTTCTTC. Protein sequence: CASSLGYGSYNEQFF.

This clonotype was observed a few times. The chain employs TRBV5-1 and TRBJ2-7; either TRBD1 or TRBD2 may fit D (5 bases each). CDR1 and CDR2 (germline): SGHRS, YFSETQ. The CDR3 has 15 residues. V lost 0 bases and J 5 bases, leaving 15 bases between the germline ends. CDR3 amino acids: CASSLAGGEGNEQYF. The CDR3 DNA is TGCGCCAGCAGCTTGGCTGGGGGAGAAGGGAACGAGCAGTACTTC.

This clonotype was seen only a few times. V and J are TRBV30 and TRBJ2-7; D gene unclear. The germline V and J ends were trimmed by 4 bases and 2 bases, with 15 bases remaining between them. Per the germline V gene, CDR1 is GTSNPN and CDR2 is SVGIG (reference sequence). The CDR3 has 14 amino acids. Written as DNA, the CDR3 is TGTGCCTGGAAGAAGGGTCCGAGCGCCTACGAGCAGTACTTC. Protein: CAWKKGPSAYEQYF.

This sequence joins TRBV20-1 and TRBJ2-3, with TRBD2 as a possible D gene (5 bases). The CDR3 extends over 14 amino acids. Germline lookup yields CDR1 DFQATT and CDR2 SNEGSKA (reference sequence). V was clipped by 0 bases and J by 6 bases, with 13 bases between them. The CDR3, as DNA: TGCAGTGCTAGAGATGGAGCGGTGGGGGATACGCAGTATTTT. Its protein is CSARDGAVGDTQYF.

This clonotype was seen only a few times. This chain joins TRBV4-3 and TRBJ2-1, with 7 bases fitting TRBD1. Germline loops: CDR1 LGHNA, CDR2 YSLEER. Trimming removed 0 bases from V and 8 bases from J; junction bases left unmatched: 7. There are 15 residues in the CDR3. The CDR3: CASSQERQGWYEQFF. For the CDR3, the DNA is TGCGCCAGCAGCCAAGAACGACAGGGTTGGTATGAGCAGTTCTTC.

This clonotype was seen a handful of times. The genes are TRBV7-6 and TRBJ2-7, with 7 bases fitting TRBD1. This CDR3 spans 15 amino acids. Per the germline V gene, CDR1 is SGHVS and CDR2 is FNYEAQ. The ends lost 5 bases at V and 5 bases at J; junction bases unmatched: 12. The CDR3 region is CASSPRRPDRDEQYF. DNA for the CDR3: TGTGCCAGCAGCCCCAGGAGACCCGACAGGGACGAGCAGTACTTC.

This clonotype has just a few counts. J is TRBJ2-1 and V is TRBV20-1; D gene unclear. V lost 6 bases and J lost 2, with 14 bases in between. This CDR3 spans 14 amino acids. The germline V gene encodes CDR1 DFQATT and CDR2 SNEGSKA (reference sequence). As DNA, the CDR3 is TGCAGTGCCCCCGCTTTGGGTCCCTACAATGAGCAGTTCTTC. Translated, it gives CSAPALGPYNEQFF.

The CDR3 bases are TGTGCCACCAGACACCAAGAGACCCAGTACTTC. This gives the protein CATRHQETQYF. The chain has TRBV24-1 and TRBJ2-5; no clear D. Trimming took 7 bases from V and 0 from J, leaving 2 bases between them. Germline loops: CDR1 KGHDR, CDR2 SFDVKD. This CDR3 is built from 11 residues.

This clonotype appeared many times. This chain links TRBV7-2 with TRBJ2-7; 10 bases are shared with TRBD2. The V and J ends lost 2 bases and 4 bases, in that order; junction bases with no gene match: 14. CDR1 and CDR2 from the germline V gene are SGHTA and FQGNSA. The CDR3 loop spans 18 amino acids. CDR3 coding DNA: TGTGCCAGCAGCTTAACGCCCCCCAATAGCGGGAGGTTGTACGAGCAGTACTTC. Residues: CASSLTPPNSGRLYEQYF.

This clonotype appeared a few times. The rearrangement joins TRBV12-3 or TRBV12-4 to TRBJ2-7, with no clear D. The CDR3 extends over 14 amino acids. Trimming stripped 1 base from V and 3 bases from J, with 10 bases between. The CDR3 here is CASSLGSKFYEQYF. CDR3 DNA sequence: TGTGCCAGCAGTTTAGGGAGCAAGTTCTACGAGCAGTACTTC.